Each of the 29 T cell receptor beta chains below was sequenced from the same sample in a study of shared clonotypes between healthy human individuals. TCRdb's table, derived via immunoSEQ multiplex PCR, lists solely in-frame clones and lacks some. Of millions of clones in the sample, approximately 93% were seen once. Sequencing was done on a sample of naive CD4+ T cells from PBMCs. As to subset: CD45RA+ positively selected. The receptors come from a man aged 18 to 30 in good health. Some clones in this sample may be carry-over from other donors' samples.

The J gene is TRBJ2-7, the V gene TRBV2; 13 bases align to TRBD2. In germline, CDR1 is SNHLY, CDR2 FYNNEI. The CDR3 totals 15 residues. V was clipped by 5 bases and J by 4 bases; unmatched bases: 5. CDR3 amino acids: CASSTSGRAEYEQYF. DNA for the CDR3: TGTGCCAGCAGTACTAGCGGGAGGGCCGAGTACGAGCAGTACTTC.

V and J are TRBV6-4 and TRBJ2-3; tentatively, D is TRBD2 (5 bases). V shed 6 bases and J shed 3 bases, with 13 bases lying between them. Germline CDR1 MRHNA, CDR2 SNTAGT. CDR3 length: 14 amino acids. CDR3 nucleotides: TGTGCCAGCAGAGCGGCCCCGGGTACAGATACGCAGTATTTT. It codes for CASRAAPGTDTQYF.

CDR3 loop: CASSLSWPASYEQYF. The CDR3 DNA reads as TGTGCCAGCAGTTTATCGTGGCCGGCCTCCTACGAGCAGTACTTC. The J gene is TRBJ2-7, the V gene TRBV27; D gene unclear. CDR1 is MNHEY and CDR2 is SMNVEV in the germline V gene (reference sequence). This CDR3 region has 15 residues. Trimming cost V 0 bases and J 0 bases, with 9 bases left between them.

The chain combines TRBV5-1 with TRBJ2-7; D may be TRBD1 (6 bases). V lost 4 bases and J 3 bases, leaving 17 bases between the germline ends. Germline CDR1 and CDR2: SGHRS and YFSETQ. The length of the CDR3 is 15 residues. Here the CDR3 DNA reads TGCGCCAGCAGCGGCAGCCGGACAGACAGCTACGAGCAGTACTTC. It is translated as CASSGSRTDSYEQYF. The whole variable domain, filled in from reference TRBV5-1 and TRBJ2-7, reads KAGVTQTPRYLIKTRGQQVTLSCSPISGHRSVSWYQQTPGQGLQFLFEYFSETQRNKGNFPGRFSGRQFSNSRSEMNVSTLELGDSALYLCASSGSRTDSYEQYFGPGTRLTVT.

This chain connects TRBV2 to TRBJ1-5; D gene uncertain. The V end lost 6 bases, the J end lost 5 bases, and 11 bases lay between the germline ends. This CDR3 spans 13 amino acids. Germline CDR1 and CDR2: SNHLY and FYNNEI. CDR3 coding DNA: TGTGCCAGCAGCCCCGGAGGCCATCAGCCCCAGCATTTT. This sequence encodes CASSPGGHQPQHF.

The chain links TRBV19 to TRBJ2-1, with TRBD2 matching 10 bases. Germline CDR1 and CDR2: LNHDA and SQIVND (reference sequence). The V gene end was trimmed by 5 bases and the J gene end by 9 bases; junction bases not matched to a gene: 10. This CDR3 comprises 15 residues. CDR3 nucleotide sequence: TGTGCCAGTAGTGTCGGACTAGCGGCCGGGGGTGAGCAGTTCTTC. Its translation is CASSVGLAAGGEQFF. The entire variable domain, with the rest obtained from reference TRBV19 and TRBJ2-1, is as follows: DGGITQSPKYLFRKEGQNVTLSCEQNLNHDAMYWYRQDPGQGLRLIYYSQIVNDFQKGDIAEGYSVSREKKESFPLTVTSAQKNPTAFYLCASSVGLAAGGEQFFGPGTRLTVL.

The chain recombines TRBV5-1 with TRBJ2-2; D remains ambiguous. The germline CDR1 and CDR2 sequences are SGHRS and YFSETQ. The CDR3 is 15 amino acids. V was trimmed by 0 bases and J by 3 bases, leaving 9 bases between them. In DNA, the CDR3 is TGCGCCAGCAGCTTGGTTCCTCCGGACACCGGGGAGCTGTTTTTT. Its translation: CASSLVPPDTGELFF.

The V call is TRBV19, the J call TRBJ1-1, with TRBD1 matching 8 bases. Germline CDR1 and CDR2: LNHDA and SQIVND (reference sequence). The CDR3 runs 14 residues. Trimming took 7 bases from V and 2 from J; bases not matched to a gene: 6. This CDR3 reads CASKFDRGNTEAFF. CDR3 DNA sequence: TGTGCCAGTAAGTTCGACAGGGGCAACACTGAAGCTTTCTTT.

V and J are TRBV28 and TRBJ2-5; TRBD1 aligns across 7 bases. The trim removed 5 bases at V and 1 base at J, leaving 10 bases unmatched. Germline CDR1 and CDR2: MDHEN and SYDVKM. The CDR3 covers 16 residues. The CDR3 reads CASSPGWAGGQETQYF. As DNA, the CDR3 is TGTGCCAGCAGTCCGGGTTGGGCAGGGGGCCAAGAGACCCAGTACTTC.

This CDR3 reads CASRDGDNYGYTF. DNA of the CDR3: TGTGCCAGCCGGGACGGAGATAACTATGGCTACACCTTC. The V and J genes are TRBV2 and TRBJ1-2, with D perhaps TRBD1 (5 bases). V was cut by 8 bases and J by 1 base, with 11 bases left in between. Germline assignment: CDR1 SNHLY and CDR2 FYNNEI. The CDR3 extends over 13 amino acids.

The rearrangement uses TRBV29-1 and TRBJ2-1; D is possibly TRBD1 (5 bases). The V and J ends lost 7 bases and 5 bases respectively, with 18 bases between them. The CDR3 consists of 14 residues. CDR1 and CDR2 (germline): SQVTM, ANQGSEA. CDR3 coding DNA: TGCAGCGCCCTGGGCACCGCCAGGGACAATGAGCAGTTCTTC. Its translation is CSALGTARDNEQFF.

This chain links TRBV6-8 with TRBJ1-6; D gene unclear. Germline V gene lookup returns CDR1 MNHGY and CDR2 SAAAGT. Trimming cost V 1 base and J 7 bases, with 17 bases left between them. The CDR3 length is 17 residues. The chain's CDR3 is CASSYLSLRWENSPLHF. The CDR3 DNA sequence: TGTGCCAGCAGTTACTTATCGCTGAGATGGGAAAATTCACCCCTCCACTTT.

V and J are TRBV15 and TRBJ2-1; 11 bases match TRBD2. From germline, CDR1 is LNHNV and CDR2 YYDKDF (reference sequence). The V gene end was trimmed by 1 base and the J gene end by 0 bases; junction bases not matched to a gene: 8. The length of the CDR3 is 19 residues. The CDR3 region is CATSRALGLAASSYNEQFF. CDR3 sequence (DNA): TGTGCCACCAGCAGAGCCTTGGGACTAGCGGCCAGCTCCTACAATGAGCAGTTCTTC. Combining the CDR3 with reference TRBV15 and TRBJ2-1 gives the whole variable domain DAMVIQNPRYQVTQFGKPVTLSCSQTLNHNVMYWYQQKSSQAPKLLFHYYDKDFNNEADTPDNFQSRRPNTSFCFLDIRSPGLGDTAMYLCATSRALGLAASSYNEQFFGPGTRLTVL.

CDR3 protein: CASSPTNGRDYGYTF. The CDR3 DNA is TGTGCCAGCTCACCAACGAATGGGAGGGACTATGGCTACACCTTC. The gene calls are TRBV18 and TRBJ1-2, with D hard to call. The CDR3 has 15 residues. Germline V CDR1 and CDR2: KGHSH, LQKENI. The V and J ends lost 2 bases and 3 bases respectively, with 13 bases between them.

The J gene is TRBJ2-7, the V gene TRBV11-2; D uncertain. CDR3 length: 16 residues. Trimming cost V 2 bases and J 6 bases, with 20 bases left between them. In germline, CDR1 is SGHAT, CDR2 FQNNGV. The CDR3 nucleotides are TGTGCCAGCAGCTTAAACGCCGGGTCCTCCGTATTCGAGCAGTACTTC. Amino acids: CASSLNAGSSVFEQYF.

This chain uses TRBV18 with TRBJ2-1; TRBD2 agrees at 13 bases. Germline CDR1 is KGHSH and CDR2 is LQKENI. The V segment lost 3 bases and the J segment 8 bases; nucleotides outside the gene matches: 4. The CDR3 consists of 15 residues. The CDR3 protein is CASSPELAGGHEQFF. The CDR3 coding sequence is TGTGCCAGCTCACCGGAACTAGCGGGAGGGCATGAGCAGTTCTTC.

The V gene is TRBV7-9, the J gene TRBJ2-5; 12 bases agree with TRBD2. This CDR3 contains 16 residues. The trim removed 1 base at V and 5 bases at J, leaving 5 bases unmatched. CDR1 is SEHNR, CDR2 FQNEAQ, per germline (reference sequence). CDR3 loop: CASSLGLAGVGETQYF. In DNA form, the CDR3 reads TGTGCCAGCAGCTTAGGACTAGCGGGAGTCGGCGAGACCCAGTACTTC.

V gene TRBV5-6 combines with J gene TRBJ2-7, with D hard to call. The CDR3 contains 12 residues. CDR1 SGHDT and CDR2 YYEEEE come from the germline V gene. V dropped 5 bases and J dropped 4 bases, with 10 bases sitting between them. The CDR3 sequence is CASSSRSYEQYF. The CDR3 region has the DNA TGTGCCAGCAGTTCAAGGTCTTACGAGCAGTACTTC.

The chain uses TRBV5-1 and TRBJ2-2; 10 positions match TRBD2. This CDR3 contains 15 residues. Per the germline V gene, CDR1 is SGHRS and CDR2 is YFSETQ. Trimming at V came to 4 bases and at J to 6 bases, leaving 6 bases not matched to a gene. CDR3: CASSLLAGNPGELFF. Here the CDR3 DNA reads TGCGCCAGCAGCCTACTAGCGGGAAATCCCGGGGAGCTGTTTTTT.

The chain links TRBV25-1 to TRBJ1-1, with a weak D call TRBD1 (6 bases). This CDR3 contains 14 residues. Trimming removed 7 bases from V and 8 bases from J, with 20 bases in between. CDR1 and CDR2 from the germline V gene are MGHDK and SYGVNS. The CDR3 sequence is CASTKSQGLGEAFF. CDR3 sequence (DNA): TGTGCCAGCACCAAATCACAGGGTCTTGGGGAAGCTTTCTTT.

The CDR3 protein is CASSPQGKGAYNEQFF. The CDR3 DNA reads TGTGCCAGCTCACCGCAGGGGAAGGGCGCCTACAATGAGCAGTTCTTC. V and J are TRBV18 and TRBJ2-1; maybe TRBD1 (6 bases). The CDR3 has 16 residues. V lost 3 bases to trimming and J lost 2 bases, with 14 bases between them. CDR1 and CDR2 from the germline V gene are KGHSH and LQKENI.

V usage is TRBV27 and J usage is TRBJ1-3; TRBD1 aligns across 8 bases. The V and J ends lost 6 bases and 8 bases, in that order; junction bases with no gene match: 9. From germline, CDR1 is MNHEY and CDR2 SMNVEV (reference sequence). The CDR3 consists of 14 residues. The CDR3 loop is CASRPQGASDTIYF. The CDR3 coding sequence is TGTGCCAGCAGGCCCCAGGGGGCTTCCGACACCATATATTTT.

V is TRBV6-1 and J is TRBJ1-5; D may be TRBD1 (6 bases). Germline CDR1 MNHNS, CDR2 SASEGT. Trimming stripped 4 bases from V and 2 bases from J, with 15 bases between. The CDR3 extends over 16 amino acids. The chain's CDR3 is CASSVLMGGRNQPQHF. CDR3 DNA sequence: TGTGCCAGCAGTGTCCTAATGGGGGGCCGCAATCAGCCCCAGCATTTT.

V and J are TRBV27 and TRBJ2-3; TRBD2 is a possible D gene (5 bases). V was shortened by 7 bases and J by 5 bases, with 19 bases between the two germline ends. The germline V gene encodes CDR1 MNHEY and CDR2 SMNVEV (reference sequence). The CDR3 is 15 residues long. The CDR3, as DNA: TGTGCCAGCACCCTCCGGGCCCGCCGGGGAGATACGCAGTATTTT. This encodes CASTLRARRGDTQYF.

This chain links TRBV27 with TRBJ2-7; D is unclear. The V and J ends lost 1 base and 2 bases respectively, with 9 bases between them. The CDR3 extends over 14 amino acids. The V gene's germline CDR1 is MNHEY and CDR2 SMNVEV (reference sequence). CDR3 nucleotide sequence: TGTGCCAGCAGTTTATATACCTCAGCCTACGAGCAGTACTTC. Residues: CASSLYTSAYEQYF.

This chain joins TRBV20-1 and TRBJ1-2; D not resolved. The CDR3 consists of 11 residues. Trimming removed 3 bases from V and 4 bases from J, with 6 bases in between. CDR1 is DFQATT, CDR2 SNEGSKA, per germline (reference sequence). Here the CDR3 DNA reads TGCAGTGCTAGTGCGGGCTATGGCTACACCTTC. Translating it yields CSASAGYGYTF.

In its sample, this clone was seen once. V usage is TRBV30 and J usage is TRBJ1-4; a weak D match, TRBD1 (5 bases). V was pared by 1 base and J by 10 bases, with 19 bases between. This CDR3 has 15 amino acids. The V gene's germline CDR1 is GTSNPN and CDR2 SVGIG (reference sequence). CDR3 sequence (DNA): TGTGCCTGGAGTGAAGACAGTCCTGGGGCCGGAAAACTGTTTTTT. This sequence encodes CAWSEDSPGAGKLFF.

The CDR3 region is CATSTVDRAQETQYF. CDR3 nucleotide sequence: TGTGCCACCAGCACAGTAGACCGTGCCCAAGAGACCCAGTACTTC. The chain combines TRBV15 with TRBJ2-5, with unresolved D. This CDR3 has 15 residues. Trimming stripped 4 bases from V and 1 base from J, with 13 bases between. The germline gives CDR1 LNHNV, CDR2 YYDKDF (reference sequence). Filled out from reference TRBV15 and TRBJ2-5, the complete variable domain reads DAMVIQNPRYQVTQFGKPVTLSCSQTLNHNVMYWYQQKSSQAPKLLFHYYDKDFNNEADTPDNFQSRRPNTSFCFLDIRSPGLGDTAMYLCATSTVDRAQETQYFGPGTRLLVL.

The chain carries TRBV7-2 and TRBJ1-1, with D possibly TRBD1 on 5 matching bases. V dropped 5 bases and J dropped 2 bases, with 15 bases sitting between them. The germline CDR1 and CDR2 sequences are SGHTA and FQGNSA. The length of the CDR3 is 15 residues. CDR3 sequence reads: CASSPTARGNTEAFF. The CDR3 DNA is TGTGCCAGCAGCCCGACAGCGAGGGGAAACACTGAAGCTTTCTTT.